The clone carrying this TCR beta chain was observed a handful of times. The target antigen is unknown. The sample originates from a study of blood T cells in healthy people across ages. The use of a sample-barcoded 5' primer and a J-beta primer mix characterized a second PCR of about 7 to 12 cycles. TCRdb re-called the 5' RACE reads with MiXCR, one entry per CDR3 protein. The table shows about 1.4 million distinct CDR3 sequences, with approximately 59% occurring only once. General observations from the study: Considered underestimates were the diversity estimates obtained from one million T cells.

V was pared by 1 base and J by 2 bases, with 9 bases between. This CDR3 has 14 residues. The sequence was obtained from a man aged 18-30 years in good health. The material sequenced was blood. The rearrangement links TRBV12-3 or TRBV12-4 to TRBJ2-7; D remains ambiguous. CDR3 nucleotide sequence: TGTGCCAGCAGTTTAGTTGTCAGGCCCTACGAGCAGTACTTC. This gives the protein CASSLVVRPYEQYF.